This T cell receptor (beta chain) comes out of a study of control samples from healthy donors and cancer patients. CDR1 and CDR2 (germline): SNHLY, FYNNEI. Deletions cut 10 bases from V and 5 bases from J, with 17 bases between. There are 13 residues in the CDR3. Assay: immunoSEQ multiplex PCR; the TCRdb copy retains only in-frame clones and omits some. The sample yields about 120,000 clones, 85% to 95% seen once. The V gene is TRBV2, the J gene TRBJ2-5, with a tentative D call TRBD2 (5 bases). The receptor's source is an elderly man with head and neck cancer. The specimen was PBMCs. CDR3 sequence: CATLTREWETQYF. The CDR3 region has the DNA TGTGCCACCCTGACAAGGGAGTGGGAGACCCAGTACTTC.